This TCR beta chain stems from a study of T cells in Graves' hyperthyroidism and ophthalmopathy. PBMCs were collected from an approximately 10 ml volume of fresh peripheral blood. Regions amplified from RNA transcripts were the TCR beta CDR3 regions. The TCR CDR3 first-round RT-PCR relied on the HTBI primer set. Via MiXCR, TCRdb re-called the multiplex PCR reads, giving one row per CDR3 protein. This table holds some 350,000 distinct CDR3 sequences, around 14% found once. In this sample, this clonotype turned up many times. Material for sequencing was blood. The TCR sequence derives from a woman aged 18-30 years with Graves' hyperthyroidism that later progressed to Graves' ophthalmopathy.

The CDR3 region has the DNA TGTGCCAGCAGTGGGGGGTTGGCAGGTGAAGCTTTCTTT. Encoded protein: CASSGGLAGEAFF. V is TRBV28 and J is TRBJ1-1; maybe TRBD1 (5 bases). The CDR3 sequence is 13 residues long. In germline, CDR1 is MDHEN, CDR2 SYDVKM. The V end was cut by 5 bases, the J end by 7 bases, with 14 bases between.